One TCR beta chain is described in this entry. The CDR3 carries no conserved terminal phenylalanine or tryptophan, so it likely arises from a read error. For the second PCR, which ran for roughly 6 to 12 cycles, a sample-barcoded 5' primer and a J-beta primer mix were used. MiXCR, run by TCRdb on the 5' RACE reads, gives a single entry per CDR3 protein. Of about 1.4 million distinct CDR3 sequences listed, approximately 60% were seen once; the top ten hold over 5.5%. This specimen belongs to a study of blood T cells in healthy people across ages. The CDR3 loop spans 13 amino acids. V gave up 4 bases and J gave up 0 bases, with 4 bases separating them. The germline V gene encodes CDR1 LGHDT and CDR2 YNNKEL (reference sequence).

The sample consisted of blood. The TCR comes from a man between 18 and 35 years old in good health. The rearrangement uses TRBV3-1 and TRBJ2-4; D ambiguous. The CDR3 protein is CASSPLAKNIQYV. CDR3 nucleotide sequence: TGTGCCAGCAGCCCACTAGCCAAAAACATTCAGTACGTC.